The rows below give T cell receptor beta chains drawn from one sample of a study of spatial heterogeneity in lung cancer. TCRdb reprocessed the 5' RACE reads via MiXCR and lists one record per CDR3 protein. This sample has 2,500 to 3,500 distinct CDR3 sequences, with roughly 4.7% found just once. This specimen consisted of normal lung tissue next to the tumor, obtained at surgery. The receptors stem from a male donor with early-stage non-small cell lung cancer. The CDR3 runs from the conserved cysteine through the conserved F or W. Each record gives: D gene, clone size, J gene, V gene, CDR3 DNA, CDR3 protein. The D gene is left open where the match is weak. Only part of the rows carry a size: once, few, many, or a class if the clone is expanded.

>-|medium-sized|TRBJ1-1|TRBV27
TGTGCCAGCAGGCCCGGGATGAACACTGAAGCTTTCTTT
CASRPGMNTEAFF
>TRBD1|few|TRBJ1-1|TRBV7-9
TGTGCCAGCAGCTTAGAACAGGGGGTCACTGAAGCTTTCTTT
CASSLEQGVTEAFF
>-|medium-sized|TRBJ2-2|TRBV10-3
TGTGCCACCGAACAGGGGCGGGGGACCGGGGAGCTGTTTTTT
CATEQGRGTGELFF
>-|many|TRBJ2-3|TRBV10-3
TGTGCCATCAGTGAGAGTCTGGCTACAGATACGCAGTATTTT
CAISESLATDTQYF
>TRBD2|medium-sized|TRBJ2-7|TRBV9
TGTGCCAGCAGCGTGTCTGCGGGAGTCAGCGAGCAGTACTTC
CASSVSAGVSEQYF
>-|many|TRBJ2-2|TRBV12-3/TRBV12-4
TGTGCCAGCTTATACAGGGGGGGATACACCGGGGAGCTGTTTTTT
CASLYRGGYTGELFF
>TRBD1|medium-sized|TRBJ1-6|TRBV27
TGTGCCAGCAGTTTATCTGGACAGGGTTGGAATTCACCCCTCCACTTT
CASSLSGQGWNSPLHF
>TRBD1|medium-sized|TRBJ1-1|TRBV6-1
TGTGCCAGCAGTGACGGACAGGGGGCCTTGGCTGAAGCTTTCTTT
CASSDGQGALAEAFF
>TRBD2|few|TRBJ2-1|TRBV28
TGTGCCAGCAGTTTGATTTTGGGCGCTAGCGGGAGAAACAATGAGCAGTTCTTC
CASSLILGASGRNNEQFF
>TRBD2|-|TRBJ2-5|TRBV20-1
TGCAGTGCTTCCAGCGGGGGCGGGGAGACCCAGTACTTC
CSASSGGGETQYF
>TRBD1|many|TRBJ2-2|TRBV4-1
TGCGCCAGCAGCCAAGTCCCTACAGGGGTGGGCACCGGGGAGCTGTTTTTT
CASSQVPTGVGTGELFF